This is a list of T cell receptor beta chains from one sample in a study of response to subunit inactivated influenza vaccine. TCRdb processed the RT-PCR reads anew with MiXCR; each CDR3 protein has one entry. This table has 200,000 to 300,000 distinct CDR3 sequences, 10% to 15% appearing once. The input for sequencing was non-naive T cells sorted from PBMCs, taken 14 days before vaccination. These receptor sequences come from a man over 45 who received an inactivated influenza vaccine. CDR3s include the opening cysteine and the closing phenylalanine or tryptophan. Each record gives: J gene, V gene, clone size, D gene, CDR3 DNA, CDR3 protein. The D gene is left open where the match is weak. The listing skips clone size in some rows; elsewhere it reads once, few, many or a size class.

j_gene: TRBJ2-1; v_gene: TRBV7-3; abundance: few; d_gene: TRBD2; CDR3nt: TGTGCCAGCAGCCCCTCGTCGGCGGGAGGGCCCTTTGAGCAGTTCTTC; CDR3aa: CASSPSSAGGPFEQFF
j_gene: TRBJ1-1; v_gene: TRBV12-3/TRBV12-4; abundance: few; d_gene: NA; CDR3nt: TGTGCCAGCAGTTTTTCCCTGTTCTCCGCCGGGAACACTGAAGCTTTCTTT; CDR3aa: CASSFSLFSAGNTEAFF
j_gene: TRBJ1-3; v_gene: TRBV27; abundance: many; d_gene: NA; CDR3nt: TGTGCCAGCAGTCCGCTTTACAGGGCGGACACCATATATTTT; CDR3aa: CASSPLYRADTIYF
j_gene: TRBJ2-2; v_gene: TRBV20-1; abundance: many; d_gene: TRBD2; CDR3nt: TGCAGTGCTGGACCGGCGGGGGGGAGAACCGGGGAGCTGTTTTTT; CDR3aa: CSAGPAGGRTGELFF
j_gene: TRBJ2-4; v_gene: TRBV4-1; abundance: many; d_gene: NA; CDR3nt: TGCGCCAGCAGCCAAGATAGCCTAGCAAACATTCAGTACTTC; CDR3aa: CASSQDSLANIQYF
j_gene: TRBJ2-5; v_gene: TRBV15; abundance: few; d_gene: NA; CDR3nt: TGTGCCACCAGCAGATCTAGCGTCCAAGAGACCCAGTACTTC; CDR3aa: CATSRSSVQETQYF
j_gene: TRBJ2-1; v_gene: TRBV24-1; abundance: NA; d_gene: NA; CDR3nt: TGTGCCACCAGTGATGCCGCTCGAGTTGCCTACAATGAGCAGTTCTTC; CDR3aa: CATSDAARVAYNEQFF
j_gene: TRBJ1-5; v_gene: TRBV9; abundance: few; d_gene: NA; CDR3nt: TGTGCCAGCAGCGTAGGGGATCAGCCCCAGCATTTT; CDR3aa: CASSVGDQPQHF
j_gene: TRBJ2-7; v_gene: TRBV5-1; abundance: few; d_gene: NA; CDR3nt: TGCGCCAGCAGCTCCGACATCAAACCTAACGAGCAGTACTTC; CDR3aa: CASSSDIKPNEQYF
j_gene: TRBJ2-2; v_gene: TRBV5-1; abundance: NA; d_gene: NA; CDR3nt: TGCGCCAGCAGCTTGGTTTGGGCAGAGGCGAACACCGGGGAGCTGTTTTTT; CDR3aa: CASSLVWAEANTGELFF
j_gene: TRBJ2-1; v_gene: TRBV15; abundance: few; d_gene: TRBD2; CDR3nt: TGTGCCACCAGCAGAGGGGGGGGGGAGCAGTTCTTC; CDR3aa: CATSRGGGEQFF
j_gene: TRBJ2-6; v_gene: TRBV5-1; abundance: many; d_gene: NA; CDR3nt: TGCGCCAGCAGCCTAGAAGGGGCGCTTGGGGCCAACGTCCTGACTTTC; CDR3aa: CASSLEGALGANVLTF
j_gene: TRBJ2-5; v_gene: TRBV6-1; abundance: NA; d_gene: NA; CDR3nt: TGTGCCAGCAGTGAAACCGAACGGGCCGAAGAGACCCAGTACTTC; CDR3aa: CASSETERAEETQYF
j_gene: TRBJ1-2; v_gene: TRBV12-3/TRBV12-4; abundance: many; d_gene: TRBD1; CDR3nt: TGTGCCAGCAGAGGACAGGGACTCTCTGCCTATGGCTACACCTTC; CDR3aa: CASRGQGLSAYGYTF
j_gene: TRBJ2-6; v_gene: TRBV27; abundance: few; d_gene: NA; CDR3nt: TGTGCCAGCAGCGTATGGGCATCTGGGGCCAACGTCCTGACTTTC; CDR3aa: CASSVWASGANVLTF
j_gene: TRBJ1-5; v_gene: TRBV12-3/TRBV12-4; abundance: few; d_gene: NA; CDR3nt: TGTGCCAGCAGTTTCGGGAGGAGCAGTCAGCCCCAGCATTTT; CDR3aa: CASSFGRSSQPQHF
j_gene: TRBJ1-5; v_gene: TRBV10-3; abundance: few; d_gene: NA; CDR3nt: TGTGCCACTGGGTCAGGGAGCCCCCAGCATTTT; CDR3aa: CATGSGSPQHF
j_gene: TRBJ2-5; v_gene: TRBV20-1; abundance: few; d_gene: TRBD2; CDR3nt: TGCAGTGCTGCTCCAGCGGGGGTGCAGGAGACCCAGTACTTC; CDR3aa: CSAAPAGVQETQYF
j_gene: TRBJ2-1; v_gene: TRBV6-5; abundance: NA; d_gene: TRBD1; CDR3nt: TGTGCCAGCAGTTCCTTAGACAGGGGCTACAATGAGCAGTTCTTC; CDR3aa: CASSSLDRGYNEQFF
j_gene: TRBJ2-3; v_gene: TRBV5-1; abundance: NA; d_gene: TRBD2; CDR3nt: TGCGCCAGCAGTCTGATCTTAGCGGGAGGATTAAACACAGATACGCAGTATTTT; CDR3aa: CASSLILAGGLNTDTQYF
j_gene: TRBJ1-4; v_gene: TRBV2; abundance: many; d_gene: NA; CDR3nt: TGTGCCAGCAGTGTCCGAGACTCTGGAAAACTGTTTTTT; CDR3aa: CASSVRDSGKLFF
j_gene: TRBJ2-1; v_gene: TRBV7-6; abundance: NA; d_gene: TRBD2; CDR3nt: TGTGCCAGCAGCTCCGCAGCGGGAGCCCTATACAATGAGCAGTTCTTC; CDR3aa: CASSSAAGALYNEQFF
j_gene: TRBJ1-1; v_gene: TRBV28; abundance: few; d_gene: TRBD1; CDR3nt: TGTGCCAGCAGCTGGCTGGAAAAGGGACAGGCGATTCACACTGAAGCTTTCTTT; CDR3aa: CASSWLEKGQAIHTEAFF
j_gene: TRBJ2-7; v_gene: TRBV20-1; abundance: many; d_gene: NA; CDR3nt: TGCAGTGCTAGAGATTGGCCAACCTACGAGCAGTACTTC; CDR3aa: CSARDWPTYEQYF
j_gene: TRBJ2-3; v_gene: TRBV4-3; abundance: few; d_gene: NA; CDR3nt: TGCGCCAGCAGCCAAGGCGCCGTCACAGATACGCAGTATTTT; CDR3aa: CASSQGAVTDTQYF
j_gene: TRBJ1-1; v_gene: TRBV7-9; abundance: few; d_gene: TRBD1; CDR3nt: TGTGCCAGCAGCGTCGGGACAGTAACTGAAGCTTTCTTT; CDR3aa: CASSVGTVTEAFF
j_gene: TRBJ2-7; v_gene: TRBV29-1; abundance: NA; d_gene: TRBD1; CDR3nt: TGCAGCGTTGCCAGGGGACAGGAATCCTACGAGCAGTACTTC; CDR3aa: CSVARGQESYEQYF
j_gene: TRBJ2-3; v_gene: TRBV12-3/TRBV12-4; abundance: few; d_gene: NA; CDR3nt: TGTGCCAGCAGTTTGATTAGGGATACGCAGTATTTT; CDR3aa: CASSLIRDTQYF
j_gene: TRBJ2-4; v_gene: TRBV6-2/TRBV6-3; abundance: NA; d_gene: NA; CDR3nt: TGTGCCAGCACCGACCAGGGGGGAAACATTCAGTACTTC; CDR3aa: CASTDQGGNIQYF
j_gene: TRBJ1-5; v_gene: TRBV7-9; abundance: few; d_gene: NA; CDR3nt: TGTGCCAGCAGCTTAGATACGGGAGGACAGCCCCAGCATTTT; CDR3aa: CASSLDTGGQPQHF